What follows are 21 T cell receptor beta chains derived from one specimen sequenced in a study of T cell repertoires in cytomegalovirus infection. MiXCR was run by TCRdb on the reads, yielding one entry per CDR3 protein. The sample lists 800,000 to 950,000 distinct CDR3 sequences, around a third occurring once. Antigens for these TCRs are unknown. The input for sequencing was cultured CD8+ T cells from PBMCs, taken from culture after CMV antigen stimulation. These receptors all come from a human donor in good health (CMV status not recorded). Some clones in this sample may be carry-over from other donors' samples.

The chain uses TRBV2 and TRBJ2-1, with 13 bases that match TRBD2. Germline V gene sequence: CDR1 SNHLY, CDR2 FYNNEI. This CDR3 contains 15 residues. V gave up 8 bases and J gave up 13 bases; unmatched junction bases: 14. In DNA, the CDR3 is TGTGCCAGCCTCAAAACCGGGACTAGCGGGATGGGCCAGTTCTTC. This gives the protein CASLKTGTSGMGQFF.

The V call is TRBV7-3, the J call TRBJ2-3; D is perhaps TRBD2 (6 bases). Germline V gene sequence: CDR1 SGHTA, CDR2 FQGTGA. There are 15 residues in the CDR3. V was shortened by 5 bases and J by 5 bases, with 17 bases between the two germline ends. The CDR3 DNA reads TGTGCCAGCAGCCCCGGGACTGCGGAGGGAGATACGCAGTATTTT. Translating gives CASSPGTAEGDTQYF.

The genes are TRBV7-9 and TRBJ2-4; 15 positions agree with TRBD2. In germline, CDR1 is SEHNR, CDR2 FQNEAQ (reference sequence). V lost 5 bases, J lost 0 bases, and 5 bases stayed unmatched. This CDR3 has 18 amino acids. CDR3 region: CASSLGLAGGLAKNIQYF. Here the CDR3 DNA reads TGTGCCAGCAGCCTAGGACTAGCGGGGGGGCTAGCCAAAAACATTCAGTACTTC.

Comments on this clonotype: This likely comes from a read error, as the CDR3 has no conserved phenylalanine or tryptophan at its end. V gene TRBV27 combines with J gene TRBJ2-1; TRBD2 matches 12 bases. Germline CDR1 and CDR2: MNHEY and SMNVEV (reference sequence). The CDR3 extends over 14 amino acids. The CDR3 spells CGSASGGVYNEQFS. The CDR3 DNA follows: TGTGGCAGTGCTAGCGGGGGGGTATACAATGAGCAGTTCTCC.

This clonotype appeared a few times. The chain employs TRBV10-3 and TRBJ1-1; possibly TRBD1 for D (6 bases). Germline values: CDR1 ENHRY, CDR2 SYGVKD. This CDR3 is built from 12 residues. V lost 7 bases to trimming and J lost 7 bases, with 13 bases between them. CDR3 nucleotide sequence: TGTGCCATCAAGGAGGGGGGTAGTGAAGCTTTCTTT. Translating gives CAIKEGGSEAFF.

The chain uses TRBV11-3 and TRBJ1-2; D not certain. Deletions cut 0 bases from V and 7 bases from J, with 15 bases between. This CDR3 has 15 amino acids. Germline values: CDR1 SGHNT, CDR2 YENEEA. The DNA of the CDR3 is TGTGCCAGCAGCTTAGATGGGAGAACGTTTCGTGGCTACACCTTC. This translates into CASSLDGRTFRGYTF.

This rearrangement joins TRBV6-2 or TRBV6-3 to TRBJ2-7; tentatively, D is TRBD1 (6 bases). CDR1 and CDR2 (germline): MNHEY, SVGEGT. The CDR3 runs 17 residues. The chain's CDR3 is CVSSPWGHPRDLYEQYV. In DNA, the CDR3 is TGTGTCAGCAGTCCCTGGGGACACCCAAGGGACCTCTACGAGCAGTACGTC.

This clonotype was recorded at least ten times. J is TRBJ2-7 and V is TRBV7-9; TRBD2 aligns across 9 bases. Trimming cost V 2 bases and J 7 bases; bases outside gene matches: 6. CDR1 SEHNR and CDR2 FQNEAQ come from the germline V gene (reference sequence). The CDR3 loop spans 14 amino acids. The CDR3, as DNA: TGTGCCAGCAGCTTACCGGAGCTAGCGGGAGAGCAGTACGTC. Translated: CASSLPELAGEQYV.

J is TRBJ2-7 and V is TRBV9; 7 nucleotides match TRBD1. CDR1 is SGDLS, CDR2 YYNGEE, per germline. Unmatched junction bases numbered 8, after V lost 0 bases and J lost 2 bases. There are 16 residues in the CDR3. The CDR3 here is CASSVATGERTYEQYF. CDR3 DNA: TGTGCCAGCAGCGTAGCCACAGGGGAAAGGACCTACGAGCAGTACTTC.

The chain uses TRBV9 and TRBJ1-2; D might be TRBD1 (6 bases). Germline V gene data show CDR1 as SGDLS and CDR2 as YYNGEE. The CDR3 has 15 residues. V lost 0 bases and J 5 bases, leaving 14 bases between the germline ends. CDR3 loop: CASSVDQGRRYGYTF. In DNA form, the CDR3 reads TGTGCCAGCAGCGTAGACCAGGGGCGCAGGTATGGCTACACCTTC.

The rearrangement joins TRBV12-3 or TRBV12-4 to TRBJ1-1; a weak D match, TRBD1 (5 bases). This CDR3 region has 12 residues. With 6 bases removed from V and 11 bases from J, the gap between germline ends came to 16 bases. The CDR3 DNA is TGTGCCAGCAGGGGAACAGGCGTTGTGGCTTTCTTT. It specifies CASRGTGVVAFF.

This clonotype was seen more than once but under ten times. This rearrangement joins TRBV20-1 to TRBJ1-2, with 10 bases matching TRBD1. Losses at the gene ends were 5 bases for V and 3 bases for J; bases not matched to a gene: 9. Per germline, CDR1 DFQATT and CDR2 SNEGSKA (reference sequence). CDR3 length: 15 residues. This CDR3 reads CSARTGQGRDYGYTF. As DNA, the CDR3 is TGCAGTGCTCGAACGGGACAGGGGAGAGACTATGGCTACACCTTC.

This clonotype was detected only a few times. The chain carries TRBV28 and TRBJ2-1; a weak D match, TRBD1 (5 bases). The CDR3 spans 15 residues. Trimming took 5 bases from V and 7 from J, leaving 18 bases between them. Germline V gene data show CDR1 as MDHEN and CDR2 as SYDVKM. CDR3 bases: TGTGCCAGCAGTCCAAACGACAACGCAGGGAATGAGCAGTTCTTC. Translating gives CASSPNDNAGNEQFF.

This chain links TRBV19 with TRBJ1-2; D perhaps matches TRBD1 (6 bases). The CDR3 is 14 residues long. Germline V gene data show CDR1 as LNHDA and CDR2 as SQIVND (reference sequence). V lost 2 bases to trimming and J lost 4 bases, with 11 bases between them. CDR3 protein: CASSIWTDLYGYTF. The CDR3 DNA reads TGTGCCAGTAGTATATGGACAGACCTCTATGGCTACACCTTC.

This clonotype was seen more than once but under ten times. The chain recombines TRBV19 with TRBJ2-1, with D uncertain. The CDR3 is made up of 13 amino acids. CDR1 and CDR2 from the germline V gene are LNHDA and SQIVND (reference sequence). V was shortened by 2 bases and J by 7 bases, with 9 bases between the two germline ends. The DNA for the CDR3 is TGTGCCAGTAGTATATTGTTGGGTAATGAGCAGTTCTTC. Translation gives CASSILLGNEQFF.

This clonotype was seen a handful of times. This chain connects TRBV5-8 to TRBJ2-5, with a tentative D call TRBD1 (5 bases). The CDR3 consists of 15 residues. Germline CDR1 reads SGHTS; CDR2 reads YDEGEE. V lost 1 base to trimming and J lost 7 bases, with 17 bases between them. This chain's CDR3 is CASSLREQAGRTQYF. The DNA of the CDR3 is TGTGCCAGCAGCTTGAGGGAACAGGCCGGCCGGACCCAGTACTTC.

This clonotype has just a few counts. This chain connects TRBV2 to TRBJ2-5, with 12 bases matching TRBD2. The V and J ends lost 2 bases and 3 bases, in that order; junction bases with no gene match: 7. The germline CDR1 and CDR2 sequences are SNHLY and FYNNEI. This CDR3 has 17 residues. The CDR3: CASSETSGGLIKETQYF. CDR3 sequence (DNA): TGTGCCAGCAGTGAAACTAGCGGGGGGCTAATTAAAGAGACCCAGTACTTC.

The CDR3 nucleotides are TGTGCCAGCAGCCAAGCCGGGACAGGGGCGAACAATGAGCAGTTCTTC. Its protein product is CASSQAGTGANNEQFF. The V gene is TRBV5-4, the J gene TRBJ2-1; TRBD1 agrees at 10 bases. The CDR3 extends over 16 amino acids. V gave up 4 bases and J gave up 5 bases; unmatched junction bases: 9. Germline V CDR1 and CDR2: SGHNT, YYREEE (reference sequence). Full variable domain (missing parts from reference TRBV5-4 and TRBJ2-1): ETGVTQSPTHLIKTRGQQVTLRCSSQSGHNTVSWYQQALGQGPQFIFQYYREEENGRGNFPPRFSGLQFPNYSSELNVNALELDDSALYLCASSQAGTGANNEQFFGPGTRLTVL.

Only a few counts were recorded for this clonotype. The gene calls are TRBV12-3 or TRBV12-4 and TRBJ1-1; maybe TRBD1 (5 bases). The germline V and J ends were trimmed by 4 bases and 0 bases, with 9 bases remaining between them. This CDR3 has 14 amino acids. The CDR3 bases are TGTGCCAGCAGTTGGGGGGGAATGAACACTGAAGCTTTCTTT. This translates into CASSWGGMNTEAFF.

This clonotype was found many times. The V call is TRBV7-6, the J call TRBJ2-1, with TRBD2 identical over 8 bases. CDR1 SGHVS and CDR2 FNYEAQ come from the germline V gene. With V trimmed by 2 bases and J by 5 bases, 8 bases remained unmatched. The CDR3 runs 16 residues. As DNA, the CDR3 is TGTGCCAGCAGCTTACCAGCGGGGGAGGCAAACAATGAGCAGTTCTTC. As protein: CASSLPAGEANNEQFF.

Many counts were recorded for this clonotype. The chain links TRBV7-6 to TRBJ1-4; D perhaps matches TRBD1 (5 bases). V was trimmed by 1 base and J by 4 bases, leaving 13 bases between them. Per germline, CDR1 SGHVS and CDR2 FNYEAQ. The length of the CDR3 is 16 residues. CDR3 nucleotide sequence: TGTGCCAGCAGCTTAGTCGATGGGGGGATTAATGAAAAACTGTTTTTT. Residues: CASSLVDGGINEKLFF.